Listed here is a single T cell receptor (beta chain). Its antigen remains unidentified. With 4 bases removed from V and 4 bases from J, the gap between germline ends came to 11 bases. Germline V CDR1 and CDR2: MNHEY, SVGEGT. This CDR3 contains 13 residues. This sample's treatment: approximately nine-day PBMC culture with coronavirus spike peptide pools or control peptides (ViraFEST assay). Unexposed donor CD4+ T cells predated the COVID-19 pandemic, collected 2011-2018. When enough cells were available, unexposed-donor CD4+ T cells were probed with SARS-CoV-2 S/N and four cold-coronavirus spikes. The data derive from a study of vaccination and CD4 T cells after COVID-19. Whole-study context: Cultures designated as controls were supplied with a CEFX pool, an HIV-1 Nef pool, or no peptide.

CD4+ T cells that had been cultured provided DNA sequenced with the Oncomine TCR Beta short-read assay. After culture, CD4+ T cells served as the source for genomic DNA extraction. One entry per CDR3 protein, called by TCRdb with MiXCR from the PCR reads. The sample shows about 11,000 distinct CDR3 sequences, about 30% of them seen only once. The chain employs TRBV6-2 or TRBV6-3 and TRBJ2-7; D is possibly TRBD1 (6 bases). The source of this sequence is a human donor in good health. Material for sequencing was CD4+ T cells from blood, cultured in vitro. CDR3 nucleotides: TGTGCCAGCAGTTCCGGACAGTTATACGAGCAGTACTTC. Amino acids: CASSSGQLYEQYF.